Included here is one TCR beta chain sequence, with context. This sample was taken from a study of blood T cell repertoires in COVID-19. Study at large: Researchers got acute and convalescent COVID-19 samples from the United States, Italy and Spain. The analysed material was cDNA or gDNA that came from T cells, B-cell-depleted T cells, or PBMCs.

The assay was immunoSEQ multiplex PCR, and TCRdb's table has in-frame clones only and misses some. The sample comprises hundreds of thousands of clones, approximately 85% of which are singletons, and approximately 8.5% rests with the top ten. CDR1 is SGDLS, CDR2 YYNGEE, per germline. Trimming took 6 bases from V and 4 from J, leaving 13 bases between them. The CDR3 loop spans 13 amino acids. The V call is TRBV9, the J call TRBJ1-2, with D unresolved. The sample taken for sequencing was peripheral blood. The source of this sequence is a man aged 18 to 29 with active or convalescent COVID-19. CDR3 amino acids: CASTPLGTYGYTF. Written as DNA, the CDR3 is TGTGCCAGCACCCCGCTTGGCACCTATGGCTACACCTTC.